The T cell receptor (beta chain) under discussion was sequenced for a study of T-cell reconstitution after alpha-beta-depleted transplantation in children. Study findings and constraints: By one year post-transplant, T-cell counts and diversity largely arose from T cells that were newly produced. The study traced high day-60 TCRbeta diversity in some patients to surviving recipient T cells and thymic progenitors. Reportedly, only several hundred clones from non-depleted graft cells drove alpha-beta T-cell counts at about two months.

This clonotype was recorded at least ten times. The antigen is unknown. The V and J ends lost 7 bases and 3 bases, in that order; junction bases with no gene match: 2. The germline gives CDR1 SQVTM, CDR2 ANQGSEA. CDR3 size: 12 residues. The TCRbeta library incorporated unique molecular identifiers. One entry per CDR3 protein results from TCRdb running MiXCR on the PCR reads. The table includes some 220,000 distinct CDR3 sequences, roughly a tenth detected once. The source was PBMCs, collected before TCRalphabeta/CD19-depleted stem cell transplant. The origin of this receptor is a child under three years old with acute myeloid leukemia, due to receive a stem cell transplant. The chain employs TRBV29-1 and TRBJ2-7, with 11 positions matching TRBD2. In nucleotides, the CDR3 is TGCAGCGGCGGGACTAGCGGCTACGAGCAGTACTTC. Translating gives CSGGTSGYEQYF.